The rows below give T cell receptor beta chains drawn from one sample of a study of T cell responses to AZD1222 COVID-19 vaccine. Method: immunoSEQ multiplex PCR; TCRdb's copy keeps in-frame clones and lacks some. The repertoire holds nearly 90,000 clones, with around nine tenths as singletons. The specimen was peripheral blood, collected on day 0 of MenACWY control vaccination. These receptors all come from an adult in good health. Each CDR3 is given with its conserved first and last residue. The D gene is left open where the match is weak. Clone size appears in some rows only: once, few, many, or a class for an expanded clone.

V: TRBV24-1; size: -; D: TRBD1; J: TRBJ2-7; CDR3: CATSVPPQGAPLYEQYF; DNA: TGTGCCACCAGTGTCCCTCCACAGGGGGCCCCCCTCTACGAGCAGTACTTC
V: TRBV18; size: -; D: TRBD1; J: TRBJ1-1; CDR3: CASSPSQGGTEAFF; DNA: TGTGCCAGCTCACCATCCCAGGGGGGGACTGAAGCTTTCTTT
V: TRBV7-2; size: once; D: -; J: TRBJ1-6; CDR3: CASSLTPGGGGGRSPLHF; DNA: TGTGCCAGCAGCTTAACCCCCGGAGGGGGAGGGGGACGTTCACCCCTCCACTTT
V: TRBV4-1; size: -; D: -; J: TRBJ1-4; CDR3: CASSAAGEKLFF; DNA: TGCGCCAGCAGCGCTGCTGGGGAAAAACTGTTTTTT
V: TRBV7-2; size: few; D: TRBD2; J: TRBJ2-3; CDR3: CASSPETSRNPDTQYF; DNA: TGTGCCAGCAGCCCAGAGACTAGCCGGAACCCAGATACGCAGTATTTT
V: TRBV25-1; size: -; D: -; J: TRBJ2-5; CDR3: CASSDLTGRQETQYF; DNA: TGTGCCAGCAGTGATTTGACAGGGAGGCAAGAGACCCAGTACTTC
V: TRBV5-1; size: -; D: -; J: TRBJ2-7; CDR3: CASSSTTGAPYEQYF; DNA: TGCGCCAGCAGCTCAACGACAGGAGCACCCTACGAGCAGTACTTC
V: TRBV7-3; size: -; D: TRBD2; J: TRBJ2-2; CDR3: CASSLTSGTGELFF; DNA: TGTGCCAGCAGCTTGACTAGCGGAACCGGGGAGCTGTTTTTT
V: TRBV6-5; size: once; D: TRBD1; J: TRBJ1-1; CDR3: CASTPWRQGDTEAFF; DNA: TGTGCCAGCACCCCTTGGAGACAGGGAGACACTGAAGCTTTCTTT
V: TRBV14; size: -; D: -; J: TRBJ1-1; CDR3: CASSPRTRDLRPEAFF; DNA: TGTGCCAGCAGCCCGCGCACCCGGGACCTAAGGCCTGAAGCTTTCTTT
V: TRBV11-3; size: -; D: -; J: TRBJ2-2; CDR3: CASSRGEGTGELFF; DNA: TGTGCCAGCAGCCGGGGAGAGGGCACCGGGGAGCTGTTTTTT
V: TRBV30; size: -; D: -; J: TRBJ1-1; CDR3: CAWSGRGALFTEAFF; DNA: TGTGCCTGGAGTGGTCGGGGGGCGCTTTTCACTGAAGCTTTCTTT
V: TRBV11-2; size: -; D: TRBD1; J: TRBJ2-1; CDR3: CASSFGTGLYNEQFF; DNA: TGTGCCAGCAGCTTCGGGACAGGACTATACAATGAGCAGTTCTTC
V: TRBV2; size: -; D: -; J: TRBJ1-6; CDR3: CASSGANNSPLHF; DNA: TGTGCCAGCAGTGGGGCCAATAATTCACCCCTCCACTTT
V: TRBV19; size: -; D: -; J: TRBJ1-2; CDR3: CASTPLTGNYGYTF; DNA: TGTGCCAGTACCCCCTTGACAGGAAACTATGGCTACACCTTC
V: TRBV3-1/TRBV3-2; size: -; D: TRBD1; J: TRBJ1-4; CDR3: CASSHDGQGGPNEKLFF; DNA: TGTGCCAGCAGCCACGACGGACAGGGGGGCCCTAATGAAAAACTGTTTTTT
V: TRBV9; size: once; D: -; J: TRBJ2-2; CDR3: CASSVNLNTGELFF; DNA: TGTGCCAGCAGCGTAAATCTCAACACCGGGGAGCTGTTTTTT
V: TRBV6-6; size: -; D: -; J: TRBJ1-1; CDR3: CASSYSIGSEAFF; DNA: TGTGCCAGCAGTTACTCGATAGGTTCTGAAGCTTTCTTT
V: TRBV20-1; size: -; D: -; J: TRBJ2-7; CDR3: CSGGDSYEQYF; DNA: TGCAGTGGTGGGGATTCCTACGAGCAGTACTTC
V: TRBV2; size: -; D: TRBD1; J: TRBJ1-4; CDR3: CASTVYGTGNEKLFF; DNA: TGTGCCAGCACTGTTTACGGGACAGGGAATGAAAAACTGTTTTTT
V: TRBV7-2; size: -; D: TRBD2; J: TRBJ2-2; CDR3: CASSLGLAGLANTGELFF; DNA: TGTGCCAGCAGCTTAGGTCTAGCGGGGCTCGCGAACACCGGGGAGCTGTTTTTT
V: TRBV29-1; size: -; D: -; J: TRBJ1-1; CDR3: CSVNTGHPNTEAFF; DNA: TGCAGCGTTAACACGGGACACCCGAACACTGAAGCTTTCTTT
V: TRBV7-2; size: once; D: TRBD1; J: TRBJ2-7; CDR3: CASSTTGTGTYEQYF; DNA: TGTGCCAGCAGCACTACCGGGACAGGGACCTACGAGCAGTACTTC
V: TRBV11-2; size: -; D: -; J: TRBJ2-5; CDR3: CASSLDYSGSYQETQYF; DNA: TGTGCCAGCAGCTTAGACTATTCGGGGTCGTACCAAGAGACCCAGTACTTC
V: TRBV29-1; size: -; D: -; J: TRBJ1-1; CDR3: CSVVRLAEGEAFF; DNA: TGCAGCGTTGTACGACTGGCTGAGGGTGAAGCTTTCTTT
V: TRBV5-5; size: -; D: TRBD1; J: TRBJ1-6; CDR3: CASSEGTGGYSPLHF; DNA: TGTGCCAGCAGCGAAGGGACAGGGGGTTATTCACCCCTCCACTTT
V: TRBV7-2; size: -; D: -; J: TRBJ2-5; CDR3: CASTLGGGTGKTQYF; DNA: TGTGCCAGCACCCTGGGAGGTGGCACGGGGAAGACCCAGTACTTC
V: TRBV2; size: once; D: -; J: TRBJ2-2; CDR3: CASSDGSRNTGELFF; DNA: TGTGCCAGCAGTGACGGGTCAAGGAACACCGGGGAGCTGTTTTTT
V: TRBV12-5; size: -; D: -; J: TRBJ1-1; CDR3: CASGRTRNTEAFF; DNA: TGTGCTAGTGGCCGGACCAGGAACACTGAAGCTTTCTTT
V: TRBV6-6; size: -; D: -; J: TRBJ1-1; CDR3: CAGSTVNTEAFF; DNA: TGTGCCGGTTCCACAGTGAACACTGAAGCTTTCTTT
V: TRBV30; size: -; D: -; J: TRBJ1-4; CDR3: CAWSDREKLFF; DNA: TGTGCCTGGAGTGATAGGGAAAAACTGTTTTTT
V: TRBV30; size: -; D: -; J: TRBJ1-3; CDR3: CAWSVRLPGSGNTIYF; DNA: TGTGCCTGGAGTGTAAGGCTCCCTGGGTCTGGAAACACCATATATTTT
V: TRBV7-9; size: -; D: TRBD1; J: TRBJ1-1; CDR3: CASSPRQGSEAFF; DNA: TGTGCCAGCAGCCCCAGACAGGGCTCTGAAGCTTTCTTT
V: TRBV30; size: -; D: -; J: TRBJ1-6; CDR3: CAWSETGNSPLHF; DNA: TGTGCCTGGAGCGAGACAGGAAATTCACCCCTCCACTTT